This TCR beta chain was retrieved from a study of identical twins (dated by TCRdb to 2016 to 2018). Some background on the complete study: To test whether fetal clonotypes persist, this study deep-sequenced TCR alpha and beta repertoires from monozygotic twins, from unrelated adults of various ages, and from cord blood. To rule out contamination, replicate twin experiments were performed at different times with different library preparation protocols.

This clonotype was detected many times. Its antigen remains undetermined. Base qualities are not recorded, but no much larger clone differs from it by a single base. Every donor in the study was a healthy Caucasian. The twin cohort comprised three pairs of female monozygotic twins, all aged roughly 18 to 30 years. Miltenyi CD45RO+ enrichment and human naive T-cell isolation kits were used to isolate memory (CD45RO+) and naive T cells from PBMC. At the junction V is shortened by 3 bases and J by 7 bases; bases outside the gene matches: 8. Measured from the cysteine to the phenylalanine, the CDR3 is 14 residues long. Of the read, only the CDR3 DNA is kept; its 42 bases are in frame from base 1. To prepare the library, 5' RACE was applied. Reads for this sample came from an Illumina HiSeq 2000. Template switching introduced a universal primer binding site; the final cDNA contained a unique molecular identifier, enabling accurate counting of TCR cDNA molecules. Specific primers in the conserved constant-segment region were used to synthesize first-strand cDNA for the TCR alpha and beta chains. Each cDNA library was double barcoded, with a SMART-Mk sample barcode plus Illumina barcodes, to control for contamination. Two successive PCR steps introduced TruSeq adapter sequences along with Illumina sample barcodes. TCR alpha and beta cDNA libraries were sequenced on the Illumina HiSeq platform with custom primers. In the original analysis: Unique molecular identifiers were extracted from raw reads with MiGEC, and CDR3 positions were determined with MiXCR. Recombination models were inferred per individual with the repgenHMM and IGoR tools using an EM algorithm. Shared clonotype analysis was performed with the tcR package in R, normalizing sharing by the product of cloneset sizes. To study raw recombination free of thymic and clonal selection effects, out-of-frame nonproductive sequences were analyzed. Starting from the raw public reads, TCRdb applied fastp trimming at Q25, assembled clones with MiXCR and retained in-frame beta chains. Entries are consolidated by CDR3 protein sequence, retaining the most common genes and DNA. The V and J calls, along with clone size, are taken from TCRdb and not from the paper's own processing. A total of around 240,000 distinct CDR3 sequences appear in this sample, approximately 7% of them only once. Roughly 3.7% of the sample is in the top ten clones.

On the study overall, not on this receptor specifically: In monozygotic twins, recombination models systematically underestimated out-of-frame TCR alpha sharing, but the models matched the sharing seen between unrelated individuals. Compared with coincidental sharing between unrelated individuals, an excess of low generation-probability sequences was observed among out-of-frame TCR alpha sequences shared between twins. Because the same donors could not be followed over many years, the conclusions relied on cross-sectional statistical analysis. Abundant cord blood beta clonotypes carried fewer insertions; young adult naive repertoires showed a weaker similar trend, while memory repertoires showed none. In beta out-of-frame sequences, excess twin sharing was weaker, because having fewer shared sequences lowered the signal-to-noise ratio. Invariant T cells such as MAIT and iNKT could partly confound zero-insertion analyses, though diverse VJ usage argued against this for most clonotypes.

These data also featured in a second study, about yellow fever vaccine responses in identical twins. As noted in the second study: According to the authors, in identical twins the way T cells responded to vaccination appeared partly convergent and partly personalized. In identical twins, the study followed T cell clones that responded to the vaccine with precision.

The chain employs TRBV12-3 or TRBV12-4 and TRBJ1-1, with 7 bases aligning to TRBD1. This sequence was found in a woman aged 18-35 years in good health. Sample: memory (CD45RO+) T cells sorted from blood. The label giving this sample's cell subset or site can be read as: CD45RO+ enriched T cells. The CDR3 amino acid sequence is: CASSFYYGTDEAFF. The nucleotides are TGTGCCAGCAGTTTTTACTATGGGACAGATGAAGCTTTCTTT.